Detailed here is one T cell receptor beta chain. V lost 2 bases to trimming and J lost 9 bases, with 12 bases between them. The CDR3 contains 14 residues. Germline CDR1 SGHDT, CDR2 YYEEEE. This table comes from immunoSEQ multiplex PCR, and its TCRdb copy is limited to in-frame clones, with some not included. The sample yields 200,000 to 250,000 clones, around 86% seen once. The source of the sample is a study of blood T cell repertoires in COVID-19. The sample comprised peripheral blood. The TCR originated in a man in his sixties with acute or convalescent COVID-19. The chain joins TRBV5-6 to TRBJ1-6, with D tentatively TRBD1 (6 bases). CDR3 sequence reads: CASSFYREGSPLHF. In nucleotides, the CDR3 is TGTGCCAGCAGCTTCTACAGGGAAGGTTCACCCCTCCACTTT.